At least ten counts were recorded for the clone carrying this T cell receptor (beta chain). Its antigen is as yet unknown. V was pared by 1 base and J by 5 bases, with 6 bases of the junction left unmatched. Germline assignment: CDR1 SQVTM and CDR2 ANQGSEA. The CDR3 loop spans 14 amino acids. This entry is derived from a study of T cells in Graves' hyperthyroidism and ophthalmopathy. General study findings and limits: Blood samples included most of the expanded thyroid clonotypes exceeding 0.001.

With a duration under 2 months, the hyperthyroidism was newly diagnosed in patients aged 18 to 65. Orbital computed tomography and thyroid ultrasound, together with serum TRAb and thyroxine and clinical symptoms, were used for diagnoses. Amplified TCR beta CDR3 regions came from RNA transcripts. An initial round of RT-PCR targeting the TCR CDR3 relied on the HTBI primer set. TCRdb re-analysed the multiplex PCR reads in MiXCR, keeping a single row per CDR3 protein. This table holds some 770,000 distinct CDR3 sequences, roughly 15% found once. Specimen: blood. The sequence was collected from a man aged 18 to 35 with Graves' hyperthyroidism. The chain links TRBV29-1 to TRBJ2-3, with 7 nucleotides matching TRBD2. In nucleotides, the CDR3 is TGCAGCGTTGAAGGCGGGAGAGGGAGAGATACGCAGTATTTT. This encodes CSVEGGRGRDTQYF.